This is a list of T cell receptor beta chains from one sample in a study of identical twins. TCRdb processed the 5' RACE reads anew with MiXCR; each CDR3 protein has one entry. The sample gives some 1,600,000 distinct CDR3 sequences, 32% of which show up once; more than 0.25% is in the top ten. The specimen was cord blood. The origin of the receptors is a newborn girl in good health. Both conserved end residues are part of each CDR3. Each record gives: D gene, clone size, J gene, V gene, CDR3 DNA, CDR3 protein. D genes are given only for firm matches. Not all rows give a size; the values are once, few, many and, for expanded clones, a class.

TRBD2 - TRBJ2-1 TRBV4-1 TGCGCCAGCAGCCAAGCTACTAGCGGGAGCGTCTATGAGCAGTTCTTC CASSQATSGSVYEQFF
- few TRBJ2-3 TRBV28 TGTGCCAGCACACACAGGGAGTGGGGCACAGATACGCAGTATTTT CASTHREWGTDTQYF
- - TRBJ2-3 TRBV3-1 TGTGCCAGCAGCCGTCTAGCACCCTTCACAGATACGCAGTATTTT CASSRLAPFTDTQYF
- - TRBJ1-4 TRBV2 TGTGCCAGCAGTGCTCAGGGGCGAGGGGAAAAACTGTTTTTT CASSAQGRGEKLFF
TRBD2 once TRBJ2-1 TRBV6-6 TGTGCCAGCAGTCCCCCCGGGACTAGCGAAAACAATGAGCAGTTCTTC CASSPPGTSENNEQFF
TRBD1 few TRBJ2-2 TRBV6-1 TGTGCCAGCAAGGTGACAGGGGGCACCGGGGAGCTGTTTTTT CASKVTGGTGELFF
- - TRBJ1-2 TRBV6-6 TGTGCCAGCACCCTCGACATTTATGGCTACACCTTC CASTLDIYGYTF
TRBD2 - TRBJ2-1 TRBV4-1 TGCGCCAACAGCCAAGCGGGGAGGGTGAATGAGCAGTTCTTC CANSQAGRVNEQFF
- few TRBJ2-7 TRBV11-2 TGTGCCAGCAGCTTGGGACCCCTCCCGGGCGAGCAGTACTTC CASSLGPLPGEQYF
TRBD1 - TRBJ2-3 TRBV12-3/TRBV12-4 TGTGCCAGCAGTTTGGGGACAGGGGAGGGTACGCAGTATTTT CASSLGTGEGTQYF
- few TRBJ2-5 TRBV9 TGTGCCAGCAGCGTAGCGATGCTCTCAGAGACCCAGTACTTC CASSVAMLSETQYF
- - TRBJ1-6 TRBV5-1 TGCGCCAGCAGCCTACGCCCGTTGGGGCAATCATATAATTCACCCCTCCACTTT CASSLRPLGQSYNSPLHF
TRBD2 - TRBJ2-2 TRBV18 TGTGCCAGCTCACCCAAAGCGGGAAGGAACACCGGGGAGCTGTTTTTT CASSPKAGRNTGELFF
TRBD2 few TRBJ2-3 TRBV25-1 TGTGCCAGCAGTGAGCGGGAGGGCGCAGATACGCAGTATTTT CASSEREGADTQYF
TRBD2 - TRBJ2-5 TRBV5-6 TGTGCCAGCAGCTTGCTCGGGCGGGGGAGTTGGGAAGAGACCCAGTACTTC CASSLLGRGSWEETQYF
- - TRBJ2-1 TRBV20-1 TGCAGTGCTAGAAGTTGGACTTCCAGGGCCTCTGAGCAGTTCTTC CSARSWTSRASEQFF
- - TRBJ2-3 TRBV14 TGTGCCGGCAGCCACTGGGACTCTGTAGATACGCAGTATTTT CAGSHWDSVDTQYF
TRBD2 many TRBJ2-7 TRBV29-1 TGCAGCGTTGCGATCCTAGCGGGAGGCCACGAGCAGTACTTC CSVAILAGGHEQYF
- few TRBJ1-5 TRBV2 TGTGCCAGCAGTGAAGAGCGAGGGTGGGGAAACAATCAGCCCCAGCATTTT CASSEERGWGNNQPQHF
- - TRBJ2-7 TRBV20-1 TGCAGTGCTAGAGGGAGGCAGGGAAGGTCCTACGAGCAGTACTTC CSARGRQGRSYEQYF
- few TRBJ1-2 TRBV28 TGTGCCAACAGTTTGAACATCTATGGCTACACCTTC CANSLNIYGYTF